The T cell receptor beta chain under discussion was sequenced for a study of graft-versus-host responses after intestinal transplantation. The ends lost 1 base at V and 0 bases at J; junction bases unmatched: 4. In germline, CDR1 is LGHNT, CDR2 FRNRAP. The CDR3 runs 16 residues. As regards this clone: Its antigen remains unknown.

Sequencing was performed with immunoSEQ multiplex PCR; in TCRdb, only in-frame clones are kept and a portion is missing. The repertoire holds more than 95,000 clones, with roughly 84% as singletons. The receptor comes from a human donor who received an intestinal transplant. The material sequenced was unstimulated CD4+ T cells sorted from spleen or lymph node cells, taken before intestinal transplant. This chain connects TRBV12-5 to TRBJ2-3, with 7 nucleotides matching TRBD2. This CDR3 is CASGLATSASTDTQYF. As DNA, the CDR3 is TGTGCTAGTGGTTTGGCAACTAGCGCCAGCACAGATACGCAGTATTTT.